What follows are 23 T cell receptor beta chains derived from one specimen sequenced in a study of T cells in narcolepsy. Data came from immunoSEQ multiplex PCR; TCRdb stores just in-frame clones and leaves some out. Altogether 15,000 or so clones are present, roughly two thirds being singletons, with the ten largest covering about 14%. The specimen was CD45RA- memory CD8+ T cells from PBMCs. The receptors were sampled from a human donor with narcolepsy.

This clone was detected a few times. One end of the junction is discordant with germline, which a read error may explain. In DNA form, the CDR3 reads TGTGCCGGCTTTTTAATATTTTGTCGGGTTGATTTATGG. This translates into CAGFLIFCRVDLW. The rearrangement uses TRBV19 and TRBJ2-3; D unresolved. Germline V gene lookup returns CDR1 LNHDA and CDR2 SQIVND (reference sequence). This CDR3 spans 13 amino acids.

The gene calls are TRBV14 and TRBJ1-1, with D possibly matching TRBD1 (6 bases). Germline-derived CDR1 and CDR2 are SGHDN and FVKESK. There are 14 residues in the CDR3. The V gene lost 6 bases and the J gene lost 4 bases, with 15 bases spanning the gap. The CDR3 spells CASRSRGGGTEAFF. The DNA for the CDR3 is TGTGCCAGCAGGTCCAGGGGAGGTGGCACTGAAGCTTTCTTT.

This CDR3 is CSVAREAEAFF. CDR3 sequence (DNA): TGCAGCGTCGCCAGGGAGGCTGAAGCTTTCTTT. The V call is TRBV29-1, the J call TRBJ1-1, with D perhaps TRBD1 (5 bases). Trimming took off 6 bases at V and 6 bases at J, with 11 bases between the two ends. The length of the CDR3 is 11 residues. Germline assignment: CDR1 SQVTM and CDR2 ANQGSEA.

V usage is TRBV4-2 and J usage is TRBJ1-2; the D gene is possibly TRBD1 (6 bases). V shed 3 bases and J shed 3 bases, with 20 bases lying between them. Germline lookup yields CDR1 LGHNA and CDR2 YNFKEQ. This CDR3 has 17 amino acids. CDR3 bases: TGTGCCAGCAGCCATGATGGACAGTCCGAGGTTGACTATGGCTACACCTTC. It codes for CASSHDGQSEVDYGYTF.

This clone ranks as medium-sized (0.01 to 0.1%). The chain couples TRBV7-8 to TRBJ2-5; D possibly corresponds to TRBD1 (6 bases). The germline CDR1 and CDR2 sequences are SGHVS and FQNEAQ. CDR3 size: 14 residues. Trimming removed 3 bases from V and 2 bases from J, with 10 bases in between. CDR3 DNA sequence: TGTGCCAGCAGCTTCGGACAGTTACAAGAGACCCAGTACTTC. Translated, it gives CASSFGQLQETQYF.

V and J are TRBV5-6 and TRBJ1-6, with no clear D. Germline values: CDR1 SGHDT, CDR2 YYEEEE. Deletions cut 4 bases from V and 0 bases from J, with 20 bases between. There are 19 residues in the CDR3. This CDR3 is CASSPNFLDRSSYNSPLHF. As DNA, the CDR3 is TGTGCCAGCAGCCCTAATTTTCTGGACCGGAGCTCCTATAATTCACCCCTCCACTTT. Combining the CDR3 with reference TRBV5-6 and TRBJ1-6 gives the whole variable domain DAGVTQSPTHLIKTRGQQVTLRCSPKSGHDTVSWYQQALGQGPQFIFQYYEEEERQRGNFPDRFSGHQFPNYSSELNVNALLLGDSALYLCASSPNFLDRSSYNSPLHFGNGTRLTVT.

The J gene is TRBJ1-2, the V gene TRBV7-9, with a tentative D call TRBD1 (6 bases). In germline, CDR1 is SEHNR, CDR2 FQNEAQ (reference sequence). CDR3 length: 13 residues. Deletions cut 5 bases from V and 4 bases from J, with 11 bases between. DNA for the CDR3: TGTGCCAGCAGCCCAGGGGAGATCTATGGCTACACCTTC. Translation: CASSPGEIYGYTF.

The chain has TRBV25-1 and TRBJ2-7, with TRBD1 matching 11 bases. Germline CDR1 and CDR2: MGHDK and SYGVNS. The CDR3 length is 15 residues. Trimming at V came to 3 bases and at J to 4 bases, leaving 5 bases not matched to a gene. Written as DNA, the CDR3 is TGTGCCAGCAGTGACCCCGGACAGGGGGCGTACGAGCAGTACTTC. Amino acid sequence: CASSDPGQGAYEQYF.

The chain uses TRBV9 and TRBJ2-7; TRBD2 matches at 12 bases. This CDR3 spans 14 amino acids. The V gene end was trimmed by 7 bases and the J gene end by 2 bases; junction bases not matched to a gene: 4. The germline V gene has CDR1 SGDLS and CDR2 YYNGEE. The CDR3 protein is CASASGRDTYEQYF. The CDR3 DNA is TGTGCCAGCGCTAGCGGGAGGGATACCTACGAGCAGTACTTC.

The table lists this clone with a count of one. The rearrangement links TRBV5-1 to TRBJ1-1; TRBD1 matches 7 bases. V shed 3 bases and J 3 bases; nucleotides not matched to a gene: 5. Germline CDR1 reads SGHRS; CDR2 reads YFSETQ. The CDR3 has 14 amino acids. CDR3 in DNA: TGCGCCAGCAGCTCGACAGGGTGGGACACTGAAGCTTTCTTT. This codes for CASSSTGWDTEAFF.

The V call is TRBV4-1, the J call TRBJ2-7; the match to TRBD2 covers 8 bases. The CDR3 length is 15 residues. The germline V gene has CDR1 MGHRA and CDR2 YSYEKL. After removal of 4 bases from V and 6 bases from J, the junction contained 11 bases not matched to a gene. For the CDR3, the DNA is TGCGCCAGCAGCCCCGATGCGGCGGGAGGAGGCGAGCAGTACTTC. Protein product: CASSPDAAGGGEQYF.

This clone was observed a handful of times. The rearrangement links TRBV6-1 to TRBJ1-3; D gene unclear. CDR1 is MNHNS, CDR2 SASEGT, per germline. The CDR3 contains 11 residues. V was trimmed by 9 bases and J by 4 bases, leaving 7 bases between them. This chain's CDR3 is CASTEGNTIYF. CDR3 bases: TGTGCCAGTACAGAGGGAAACACCATATATTTT.

The J gene is TRBJ2-1, the V gene TRBV6-5; D tentatively fits TRBD1 or TRBD2 (5 bases each). The CDR3 covers 12 residues. The germline CDR1 and CDR2 sequences are MNHEY and SVGAGI. V was pared by 2 bases and J by 7 bases, with 6 bases between. CDR3 amino acids: CASSYGGNEQFF. The DNA for the CDR3 is TGTGCCAGCAGTTACGGGGGAAATGAGCAGTTCTTC.

The V gene is TRBV5-1, the J gene TRBJ2-5; D not certain. TRBJ2-7 explains the end of the DNA better; the J call may be wrong. This CDR3 contains 14 residues. Germline assignment: CDR1 SGHRS and CDR2 YFSETQ. CDR3 in DNA: TGCGCCAGCAGCTTGGCAATCGCTGGCTACGAGCAGTACTTC. Protein: CASSLAIAGYEQYF.

The gene calls are TRBV7-8 and TRBJ2-5; D might be TRBD1 (5 bases). The V and J ends lost 4 bases and 5 bases respectively, with 14 bases between them. The CDR3 sequence is 14 residues long. CDR1 SGHVS and CDR2 FQNEAQ come from the germline V gene. CDR3 nucleotides: TGTGCCAGCAGCTGGGTTGGGGCGGTGGAGACCCAGTACTTC. Its protein product is CASSWVGAVETQYF.

The rearrangement links TRBV6-5 to TRBJ2-1; D gene uncertain. The CDR3 is 15 residues long. Germline CDR1 reads MNHEY; CDR2 reads SVGAGI. Trimming took 6 bases from V and 4 from J, leaving 16 bases between them. This CDR3 reads CASSSIQLVYNEQFF. CDR3 in DNA: TGTGCCAGCAGCTCCATACAACTCGTGTACAATGAGCAGTTCTTC.

This clone was recorded a few times. The DNA of the CDR3 is TGTGCCAGCAGCTCACCTGGACTAGCGGGGCCTCTCGATACGCAGTATTTT. It yields the protein CASSSPGLAGPLDTQYF. The rearrangement uses TRBV7-6 and TRBJ2-3, with TRBD2 matching 12 bases. With 4 bases clipped from V and 6 bases from J, the junction kept 11 bases outside the gene matches. The CDR3 is 17 residues long. CDR1 and CDR2 (germline): SGHVS, FNYEAQ.

The chain has TRBV7-9 and TRBJ1-1; D is undetermined. Germline V gene data show CDR1 as SEHNR and CDR2 as FQNEAQ (reference sequence). There are 14 residues in the CDR3. Trimming shortened V by 2 bases and J by 0 bases, and 7 bases separated the two germline ends. CDR3 DNA sequence: TGTGCCAGCAGCTTAAAAGGGTTGAACACTGAAGCTTTCTTT. Amino acids: CASSLKGLNTEAFF. Full variable domain (rest looked up from reference TRBV7-9 and TRBJ1-1): DTGVSQNPRHKITKRGQNVTFRCDPISEHNRLYWYRQTLGQGPEFLTYFQNEAQLEKSRLLSDRFSAERPKGSFSTLEIQRTEQGDSAMYLCASSLKGLNTEAFFGQGTRLTVV.

The J gene is TRBJ1-2, the V gene TRBV5-1; 8 bases are shared with TRBD1. V lost 0 bases and J lost 0; bases outside the gene matches: 7. The CDR3 loop spans 17 amino acids. CDR1 is SGHRS, CDR2 YFSETQ, per germline. Here the CDR3 DNA reads TGCGCCAGCAGCTTGGCCGCTTCAGGGGGCGCTAACTATGGCTACACCTTC. It translates to CASSLAASGGANYGYTF.

This clone was found once. The V gene is TRBV11-2, the J gene TRBJ2-7; 8 bases are a match to TRBD1. The CDR3 totals 16 residues. Losses at the gene ends were 1 base for V and 4 bases for J; bases not matched to a gene: 9. Germline V gene sequence: CDR1 SGHAT, CDR2 FQNNGV. The DNA of the CDR3 is TGTGCCAGCAGCTTAGTATCTTATGGACAGGGTTACGAGCAGTACTTC. As protein: CASSLVSYGQGYEQYF.

The gene calls are TRBV30 and TRBJ1-1; tentatively, D is TRBD1 (6 bases). From germline, CDR1 is GTSNPN and CDR2 SVGIG (reference sequence). V shed 6 bases and J shed 3 bases, with 11 bases lying between them. The CDR3 contains 12 residues. CDR3 residues: CACPGADTEAFF. The CDR3 region has the DNA TGTGCCTGTCCGGGGGCGGACACTGAAGCTTTCTTT.

The chain is built from TRBV13 and TRBJ2-3; 7 positions agree with TRBD2. This CDR3 has 16 residues. The germline gives CDR1 PRHDT, CDR2 FYEKMQ (reference sequence). V shed 5 bases, J shed 5 bases, and the junction held 13 bases outside the gene matches. The CDR3 DNA sequence: TGTGCCAGCAGCGTACAAGCGGGGTTTAACCTAGATACGCAGTATTTT. Translated: CASSVQAGFNLDTQYF.

The V gene is TRBV15, the J gene TRBJ1-1, with TRBD1 matching over 7 bases. Germline V gene data show CDR1 as LNHNV and CDR2 as YYDKDF (reference sequence). V dropped 1 base and J dropped 5; count of bases not matched to a gene: 4. The length of the CDR3 is 14 residues. This chain's CDR3 is CATSRVTGETEAFF. CDR3 coding DNA: TGTGCCACCAGCAGAGTTACAGGGGAAACTGAAGCTTTCTTT.